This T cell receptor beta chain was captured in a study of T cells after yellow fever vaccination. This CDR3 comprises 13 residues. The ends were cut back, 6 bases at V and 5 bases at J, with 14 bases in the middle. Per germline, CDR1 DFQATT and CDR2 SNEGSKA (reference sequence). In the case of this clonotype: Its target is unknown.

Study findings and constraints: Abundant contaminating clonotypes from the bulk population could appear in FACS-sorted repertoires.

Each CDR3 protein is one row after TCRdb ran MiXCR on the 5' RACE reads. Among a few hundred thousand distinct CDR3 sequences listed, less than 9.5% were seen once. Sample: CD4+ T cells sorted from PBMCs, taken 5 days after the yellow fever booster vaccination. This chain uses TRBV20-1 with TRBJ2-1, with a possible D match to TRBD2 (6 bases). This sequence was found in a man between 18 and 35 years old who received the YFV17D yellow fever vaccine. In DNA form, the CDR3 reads TGCAGTGCCCTCCGGAGGGGAAACAATGAGCAGTTCTTC. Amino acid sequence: CSALRRGNNEQFF.